The rows below give T cell receptor beta chains drawn from one sample of a study of cytomegalovirus exposure and HLA in healthy donors. Generated by immunoSEQ multiplex PCR, the TCRdb table keeps only in-frame clones and is missing some. The data show fewer than 250,000 clones, over 60% seen once. Sequencing was carried out using PBMCs. The receptors shown here come from a male donor in good health and CMV-seronegative. CDR3s include the opening cysteine and the closing phenylalanine or tryptophan. The D gene is left open where the match is weak. Size values are once, few and many counts, or a class for expanded clones, and some rows have none.

CDR3 DNA	CDR3 protein	J gene	V gene	D gene	clone size
TGTGCCTGGAGTCGCCGACTAGTGACAGAGACCCAGTACTTC	CAWSRRLVTETQYF	TRBJ2-5	TRBV30	NA	few
TGCGCCAGCAGCCCCGACCCGGACAGAAACAATGAGCAGTTCTTC	CASSPDPDRNNEQFF	TRBJ2-1	TRBV5-1	NA	NA
TGCGCCAGCAGCTTGGCTTCGGACAGTTCTCAAGGCTACACCTTC	CASSLASDSSQGYTF	TRBJ1-2	TRBV5-1	NA	NA
TGCAGCGTTGAAGATGGAGGGGGACAGGGGTTCACAGATACGCAGTATTTT	CSVEDGGGQGFTDTQYF	TRBJ2-3	TRBV29-1	TRBD1	NA
TGTGCCAGCAGCCAGAGTGGGGGGGCTGGGAATGAGCAGTTCTTC	CASSQSGGAGNEQFF	TRBJ2-1	TRBV11-3	NA	NA
TGTGCCAGCAGTGAACGTACGGGTAACTATGGCTACACCTTC	CASSERTGNYGYTF	TRBJ1-2	TRBV2	NA	NA
TGTGCCAGCACTCTACAGGGGGCTCTAGTAGTGGATACGCAGTATTTT	CASTLQGALVVDTQYF	TRBJ2-3	TRBV7-2	TRBD1	NA
TGTGCCAGCAGTGAACGTGATACGCAGTATTTT	CASSERDTQYF	TRBJ2-3	TRBV6-1	NA	NA
TGTGCCAGCACCTGGGATGGGGGCACCAGCTCCTACAATGAGCAGTTCTTC	CASTWDGGTSSYNEQFF	TRBJ2-1	TRBV9	NA	NA
TGCGCCAGCAGTCCTACTAGCGGGATTGGAGATACGCAGTATTTT	CASSPTSGIGDTQYF	TRBJ2-3	TRBV10-1	TRBD2	NA
TGTGCCAGCAGTTCATGGAGGGGGCTGGGGAGCAATCAGCCCCAGCATTTT	CASSSWRGLGSNQPQHF	TRBJ1-5	TRBV28	TRBD1	NA
TGTGCCAGCAGCTCTGGGAGGGAGGAGACCCAGTACTTC	CASSSGREETQYF	TRBJ2-5	TRBV5-6	TRBD2	NA
TGTGCCAGCAGCACAAGGAGGAATACCTACGAGCAGTACTTC	CASSTRRNTYEQYF	TRBJ2-7	TRBV5-4	NA	NA
TGTGCCAGCAGCTCTGAGGGTGCGGGTAGCTACGAGCAGTACTTC	CASSSEGAGSYEQYF	TRBJ2-7	TRBV7-9	NA	NA
TGTGCCAGCAGCTTAGAGACATACACAGATACGCAGTATTTT	CASSLETYTDTQYF	TRBJ2-3	TRBV7-6	NA	once
TGTGCCAGCAGCTTAATTCCGACAGAAACTGAAGCTTTCTTT	CASSLIPTETEAFF	TRBJ1-1	TRBV11-2	NA	NA
TGTGCCAGCAGCGTAGGAGGGATCTCCTACAATGAGCAGTTCTTC	CASSVGGISYNEQFF	TRBJ2-1	TRBV9	NA	NA
TGTGCCAGCTCACCACAGCAACAGGGGGCATACGGCTACACCTTC	CASSPQQQGAYGYTF	TRBJ1-2	TRBV18	TRBD1	NA
TGTGCCAGCTCACCACCGGACAACCCAACTAATGAAAAACTGTTTTTT	CASSPPDNPTNEKLFF	TRBJ1-4	TRBV18	NA	NA
TGTGCCAGCAGTGTCACCGGGACAGGGGTCAACGAGCAGTACTTC	CASSVTGTGVNEQYF	TRBJ2-7	TRBV28	TRBD1	NA
TGTGCCAGCAGTGACTCGGGGACTGCCAATGAGCAGTTCTTC	CASSDSGTANEQFF	TRBJ2-1	TRBV6-4	NA	NA
TGTGCCAGCAGTACTACCTTCGACGGCTACAATGAGCAGTTCTTC	CASSTTFDGYNEQFF	TRBJ2-1	TRBV6-5	NA	NA
TGCAGCGTCGACCGGGGTTACAATGAGCAGTTCTTC	CSVDRGYNEQFF	TRBJ2-1	TRBV29-1	NA	NA
TGTGCCAGCAGTTTATCTACGACAGGCAATGAGCAGTTCTTC	CASSLSTTGNEQFF	TRBJ2-1	TRBV27	NA	NA
TGTGCCATCCAAGGACAGGATCCCTACGAGCAGTACTTC	CAIQGQDPYEQYF	TRBJ2-7	TRBV28	TRBD1	few
TGTGCCTGGAAGCTCCACCGTAACACTGAAGCTTTCTTT	CAWKLHRNTEAFF	TRBJ1-1	TRBV30	NA	once
TGTGCCAGCTGGGGTACAGGGGTGGTCATTGAAGCTTTCTTT	CASWGTGVVIEAFF	TRBJ1-1	TRBV28	TRBD1	NA
TGCGCCAGCAGCTTTCTAGCGGGGTACACAGATACGCAGTATTTT	CASSFLAGYTDTQYF	TRBJ2-3	TRBV5-1	TRBD2	NA
TGTGCCAGCAGCTTTGGGGCTTCCTACGAGCAGTACTTC	CASSFGASYEQYF	TRBJ2-7	TRBV7-2	NA	NA
TGTGCCAGCAGCCCGGACAGAGATGAGACCCAGTACTTC	CASSPDRDETQYF	TRBJ2-5	TRBV7-2	NA	NA
TGTGCCTGCTTCAGGGACAGGGTAGGTTCACCCCTCCACTTT	CACFRDRVGSPLHF	TRBJ1-6	TRBV30	TRBD1	NA
TGCAGCGTTGACTACAGGGAGAACACTGAAGCTTTCTTT	CSVDYRENTEAFF	TRBJ1-1	TRBV29-1	NA	NA
TGTGCCTGGAAGCGGGGGCCGAACACCGGGGAGCTGTTTTTT	CAWKRGPNTGELFF	TRBJ2-2	TRBV30	TRBD2	NA
TGCGCCAGCAGCCAACAGGGTAGTGGAAACACCATATATTTT	CASSQQGSGNTIYF	TRBJ1-3	TRBV4-3	NA	NA
TGCGCCAGCAGCCACGGGACTAGCGGTCGTTTTTACAATGAGCAGTTCTTC	CASSHGTSGRFYNEQFF	TRBJ2-1	TRBV5-1	TRBD2	NA
TGTGCCTGGAGTGTTGGTCCAGGTGACTACGAGCAGTACTTC	CAWSVGPGDYEQYF	TRBJ2-7	TRBV30	NA	NA
TGTGCCAGCAGCTTGGGACCGGGACAGGGGAACACTGAAGCTTTCTTT	CASSLGPGQGNTEAFF	TRBJ1-1	TRBV7-9	TRBD1	NA
TGTGCCAGCAGCTTCCCGGGAGAAAGTCGGTACGAGCAGTACTTC	CASSFPGESRYEQYF	TRBJ2-7	TRBV28	NA	NA
TGTGCCAGCAAACAGGAGTATAGCAATCAGCCCCAGCATTTT	CASKQEYSNQPQHF	TRBJ1-5	TRBV5-5	NA	once
TGCGCCAGCAGCCAAGACAGGGTGCCCGGGGAGCTGTTTTTT	CASSQDRVPGELFF	TRBJ2-2	TRBV4-1	NA	NA
TGCGCCAGCAGCCAGGGACTAGCGGGAGGGCCGGCGGATACGCAGTATTTT	CASSQGLAGGPADTQYF	TRBJ2-3	TRBV5-4	TRBD2	NA
TGTGCCGCCCAGCGCGACAGAAACTATGGCTACACCTTC	CAAQRDRNYGYTF	TRBJ1-2	TRBV6-5	NA	NA
TGTGCCAGCAGTTCCCTTTTGTTGAGCGGGAGGGACAATGAGCAGTTCTTC	CASSSLLLSGRDNEQFF	TRBJ2-1	TRBV27	TRBD2	once
TGTGCCAGCAGCTTATCTCCCAATCCTAACCCTGGAAACACCATATATTTT	CASSLSPNPNPGNTIYF	TRBJ1-3	TRBV11-2	NA	NA
TGTGCCAGCAGTCCCGGACAGGGAGTTAGGGAGAAACTGTTTTTT	CASSPGQGVREKLFF	TRBJ1-4	TRBV27	TRBD1	NA
TGTGCCAGCAGCGCCGGGACTAGCGGGGGAGGGGCCGATACGCAGTATTTT	CASSAGTSGGGADTQYF	TRBJ2-3	TRBV9	TRBD2	NA
TGTGCCAGCAGGGCCGGGACAAGAGACACCGGGGAGCTGTTTTTT	CASRAGTRDTGELFF	TRBJ2-2	TRBV6-5	NA	few
TGTGCCAGCAGGGCGACAGGGGGTGATAATTCACCCCTCCACTTT	CASRATGGDNSPLHF	TRBJ1-6	TRBV2	TRBD1	NA